The TCR beta chain described here comes from a study of T cells after yellow fever vaccination. This clonotype was seen a few times. Antigen specificity is unknown. Study findings and constraints: Any FACS-sorted repertoire could hold abundant clonotypes that contaminate it from the bulk population. The secondary response was weaker but peaked faster, day 5 versus 15.

TCRdb itself ran the 5' RACE reads through MiXCR, one entry per CDR3 protein. The sample holds approximately 550,000 distinct CDR3 sequences, 19% seen once. The ends were cut back, 0 bases at V and 4 bases at J, with 13 bases in the middle. This CDR3 is built from 16 residues. Germline lookup yields CDR1 MNHEY and CDR2 SMNVEV (reference sequence). J is TRBJ2-1 and V is TRBV27; D is ambiguous. The source material was PBMCs, sampled 15 days after the yellow fever booster vaccination. This TCR was recovered from a man aged 25 to 45 who received the YFV17D yellow fever vaccine. The CDR3 sequence: CASSLSYGPLYNEQFF. The CDR3 nucleotides read TGTGCCAGCAGTTTATCGTATGGGCCGTTGTACAATGAGCAGTTCTTC.